Sequencing of this T cell receptor (beta chain) was carried out in a study of blood T cell repertoires in COVID-19. About the study: Material from acute and convalescent COVID-19 was sourced from the United States, Italy and Spain. The analysed material was cDNA or gDNA that came from T cells, B-cell-depleted T cells, or PBMCs.

Per the original methods: From reference gene primer amplification, estimates of nucleated cell counts were derived. Sequenced by immunoSEQ multiplex PCR; TCRdb stores in-frame clones only, minus some. V and J calls and clone size are those listed in that table; D and trimming were worked out from the DNA. The sample carries 100,000 or so clones, roughly 80% recorded once. Germline V gives CDR1 SEHNR, CDR2 FQNEAQ (reference sequence). This CDR3 has 14 amino acids. The ends lost 2 bases at V and 7 bases at J; junction bases unmatched: 2. This TCR derives from a man in his 70s with active or convalescent COVID-19. This chain connects TRBV7-9 to TRBJ1-4, with 9 bases aligning to TRBD1. Sequenced sample: peripheral blood. The CDR3 reads CASSLRTGAEKLFF. The CDR3 nucleotides are TGTGCCAGCAGCTTAAGGACAGGGGCTGAAAAACTGTTTTTT.